This T cell receptor (beta chain) was captured in a study of Graves' ophthalmopathy and Graves' hyperthyroidism. Turning to the study itself: Researchers obtained peripheral blood at initial diagnosis, before any treatment had begun. Broader study findings: Most expanded clonotypes from thyroid (those above 0.001 frequency) were also found in blood.

Excluded: other autoimmune disease, uncontrolled infection, pregnancy or lactation. PBMCs came from roughly 10 ml of fresh peripheral blood. Transcripts of RNA were the source for amplifying TCR beta CDR3 regions. First-round RT-PCR relied on HTBI primers, and a second-round multiplex PCR came next. In TCRdb, the multiplex PCR reads were re-called with MiXCR into one record per CDR3 protein. In the table there are roughly 50,000 distinct CDR3 sequences, approximately 50% of which are singletons. With respect to this clonotype: Its antigen remains unidentified.

The sequence derives from an adult woman with Graves' ophthalmopathy. Sequencing used peripheral blood.

Here the CDR3 reads CATSDARGTKNIQYF. The CDR3 bases are TGTGCCACCAGTGACGCAAGGGGGACCAAAAACATTCAGTACTTC. V gene TRBV24-1 combines with J gene TRBJ2-4, with a tentative D call TRBD1 (6 bases). Trimming left V 4 bases short and J 2 bases short, with 11 bases between. Germline V gene lookup returns CDR1 KGHDR and CDR2 SFDVKD. This CDR3 is built from 15 residues.